Sequencing of this T cell receptor beta chain was carried out in a study of PD-L1 blockade in urothelial cancer. Stated time point: peripheral blood 6 weeks after treatment start. Samples spanned pretreatment and treatment, with 1 to 8 time points per patient. TCRdb keeps only in-frame clones here, not all; method: immunoSEQ multiplex PCR. The sample yields some 110,000 clones, about 89% seen once. Germline V lookup: CDR1 SGHTA, CDR2 FQGNSA. The CDR3 covers 14 residues. Unmatched junction bases numbered 6, after V lost 5 bases and J lost 2 bases. The chain joins TRBV7-2 to TRBJ2-7; 7 bases map to TRBD2. The material was PBMCs, obtained around atezolizumab (anti-PD-L1) treatment. This sequence was found in a man aged 55-75 years with urothelial cancer. DNA for the CDR3: TGTGCCAGCAGCACCGGGACTAAAACCTACGAGCAGTACTTC. The encoded protein is CASSTGTKTYEQYF.